One sample yielded the 16 T cell receptor beta chains listed below, sequenced in a study of blood T cells in healthy people across ages. Then a second PCR, running roughly 6 to 11 cycles, was carried out with a sample-barcoded 5' primer and a J-beta primer mix. TCRdb ran MiXCR on the 5' RACE reads and lists one entry per CDR3 protein. Seen here are about 650,000 distinct CDR3 sequences, about 30% observed once, and the top ten hold roughly 14%. Sequencing was done on a sample of blood. These receptors came from a woman aged 80 or over in good health.

This clonotype has ten or more counts. V is TRBV5-1 and J is TRBJ1-1; D is ambiguous. Germline V lookup: CDR1 SGHRS, CDR2 YFSETQ. This CDR3 has 13 amino acids. V was clipped by 2 bases and J by 0 bases, with 5 bases between them. The CDR3 reads CASSFDLNTEAFF. CDR3 DNA: TGCGCCAGCAGCTTTGACCTGAACACTGAAGCTTTCTTT.

The DNA for the CDR3 is TGCAGTGCTAGAGCCACGGTGGGACAGGGATTTGCTAACTATGGCTACACCTTC. Translating it yields CSARATVGQGFANYGYTF. The chain has TRBV20-1 and TRBJ1-2; 9 nucleotides agree with TRBD1. The germline V gene encodes CDR1 DFQATT and CDR2 SNEGSKA (reference sequence). J was trimmed by 0 bases and V by 1 base; bases with no gene match: 12. CDR3 size: 18 residues.

The chain couples TRBV2 to TRBJ1-2, with D unresolved. The length of the CDR3 is 13 residues. Germline V gene lookup returns CDR1 SNHLY and CDR2 FYNNEI. The germline V and J ends were trimmed by 6 bases and 3 bases, with 11 bases remaining between them. The CDR3 region is CASRGGTDYGYTF. The CDR3 bases are TGTGCCAGCAGAGGAGGCACAGACTATGGCTACACCTTC.

This clonotype occurred a few times. The chain has TRBV19 and TRBJ1-1; unclear D gene. Trimming removed 7 bases from V and 2 bases from J, with 14 bases in between. CDR1 is LNHDA and CDR2 is SQIVND in the germline V gene (reference sequence). CDR3 length equals 14 residues. The CDR3 region is CASNMGYSNTEAFF. The CDR3 coding sequence is TGTGCCAGTAATATGGGGTACAGCAACACTGAAGCTTTCTTT.

The chain has TRBV10-3 and TRBJ2-5, with 8 bases lining up with TRBD1. V lost 10 bases to trimming and J lost 5 bases; unmatched junction nucleotides: 6. Germline V gene sequence: CDR1 ENHRY, CDR2 SYGVKD. The CDR3 runs 12 residues. The CDR3 is CATGQGMETQYF. CDR3 DNA: TGTGCCACCGGACAGGGTATGGAGACCCAGTACTTC.

The chain links TRBV7-9 to TRBJ2-6; either TRBD1 or TRBD2 may supply D (6 bases each). Germline V CDR1 and CDR2: SEHNR, FQNEAQ (reference sequence). This CDR3 spans 18 amino acids. V was shortened by 0 bases and J by 0 bases, with 12 bases between the two germline ends. The CDR3 loop is CASSLAGGRSSGANVLTF. DNA for the CDR3: TGTGCCAGCAGCTTAGCGGGGGGCCGAAGCTCTGGGGCCAACGTCCTGACTTTC.

This clonotype came up many times. CDR3 coding DNA: TGCAGCGTCCAAGGACAGGGGCAGTACCAAGAGACCCAGTACTTC. Translating gives CSVQGQGQYQETQYF. The chain uses TRBV29-1 and TRBJ2-5, with 9 bases aligning to TRBD1. The CDR3 has 15 amino acids. V gave up 6 bases and J gave up 0 bases; unmatched junction bases: 8. Germline-derived CDR1 and CDR2 are SQVTM and ANQGSEA.

This clonotype was seen only a few times. The rearrangement uses TRBV7-2 and TRBJ1-6, with unresolved D. The CDR3 runs 15 residues. V shed 1 base and J shed 7 bases, with 11 bases lying between them. CDR1 is SGHTA and CDR2 is FQGNSA in the germline V gene. CDR3 region: CASSLDGRPNSPLHF. The CDR3, as DNA: TGTGCCAGCAGCTTAGATGGCAGACCAAATTCACCCCTCCACTTT.

This clonotype was seen more than once but under ten times. The V gene is TRBV4-2, the J gene TRBJ1-1; 7 nucleotides align to TRBD1. This CDR3 region has 15 residues. Germline V gives CDR1 LGHNA, CDR2 YNFKEQ. Trimming removed 2 bases from V and 0 bases from J; junction bases left unmatched: 3. CDR3 in DNA: TGTGCCAGCAGCCAACCGGACAGGTTGAACACTGAAGCTTTCTTT. Translated, it gives CASSQPDRLNTEAFF.

This clonotype showed up many times. A read error may explain this, as a much larger clone is one base away. CDR3 DNA: TGTGTCAGCGCGGGGGGAATGACAGGGGGCTACGAGCAGTACTTC. Amino acid sequence: CVSAGGMTGGYEQYF. The chain combines TRBV5-6 with TRBJ2-7, with D perhaps TRBD1 (9 bases). This CDR3 spans 15 amino acids. CDR1 and CDR2 from the germline V gene are SGHDT and YYEEEE.

In this sample, this clonotype turned up a few times. The genes are TRBV7-2 and TRBJ2-7; D gene ambiguous. Germline CDR1 SGHTA, CDR2 FQGNSA. The CDR3 contains 15 residues. Trimming cost V 5 bases and J 7 bases, with 21 bases left between them. The CDR3 protein is CASSPGPYEKAEQYF. The DNA of the CDR3 is TGTGCCAGCAGCCCCGGGCCCTATGAAAAGGCAGAGCAGTACTTC.

This clonotype occurred many times. The rearrangement joins TRBV7-2 to TRBJ2-1; 12 bases are a match to TRBD2. Germline V lookup: CDR1 SGHTA, CDR2 FQGNSA. The CDR3 has 15 residues. Trimming at V came to 7 bases and at J to 7 bases, leaving 8 bases not matched to a gene. The CDR3 protein is CASTPSSGGGNEQFF. The CDR3 coding sequence is TGTGCCAGCACCCCGTCTAGCGGGGGGGGGAATGAGCAGTTCTTC.

A note on this clonotype: One end of the junction does not line up with germline, which may come from a read error. The V gene is TRBV24-1, the J gene TRBJ2-3; 9 bases are a match to TRBD1. This CDR3 has 17 residues. Germline values: CDR1 KGHDR, CDR2 SFDVKD. CDR3 residues: CVTSPGTGNLITDTQYF. The CDR3 DNA follows: TGTGTCACCAGTCCCGGGACAGGGAACCTAATCACAGATACGCAGTATTTT.

The chain is built from TRBV20-1 and TRBJ2-7; tentatively, D is TRBD2 (7 bases). Trimming cost V 1 base and J 6 bases, with 13 bases left between them. The CDR3 spans 13 residues. Germline CDR1 DFQATT, CDR2 SNEGSKA (reference sequence). The CDR3 sequence: CSARGRGGGEQYF. CDR3 bases: TGCAGTGCTAGAGGAAGAGGGGGGGGCGAGCAGTACTTC.

This clonotype was seen more than once but under ten times. The V and J genes are TRBV11-2 and TRBJ1-5, with D unclear. CDR3 length: 14 amino acids. The V gene's germline CDR1 is SGHAT and CDR2 FQNNGV. Trimming removed 1 base at V and 7 bases at J, with 11 bases between. The CDR3 spells CASSLVGIRQPQHF. The CDR3 DNA sequence: TGTGCCAGCAGCTTAGTTGGCATTCGACAGCCCCAGCATTTT.

The rearrangement joins TRBV30 to TRBJ1-1, with 7 bases fitting TRBD1. Germline V gene sequence: CDR1 GTSNPN, CDR2 SVGIG (reference sequence). J lost 5 bases, V lost 0 bases, and 9 bases had no gene match. The CDR3 runs to 15 residues. The CDR3 bases are TGTGCCTGGAGTGTAGGCGGCAGGGGGGGTACTGAAGCTTTCTTT. As protein: CAWSVGGRGGTEAFF.